The rows below give T cell receptor beta chains drawn from one sample of a study of shared clonotypes between healthy human individuals. Using immunoSEQ multiplex PCR, the repertoire was profiled, and TCRdb retains in-frame clones only, with some absent. The sample has about 1,800,000 clones; about 95% are singletons. Sequenced sample: naive CD8+ T cells sorted from blood. These receptors were obtained from a man between 18 and 35 years old in good health. The CDR3 runs from the conserved cysteine through the conserved F or W. Each record gives: J gene, V gene, clone size, D gene, CDR3 protein, CDR3 DNA. D genes are given only for firm matches. Expanded clones get a size class; other rows say once, few or many, or leave the size out.

>TRBJ2-2|TRBV11-2|.|TRBD2
CASSFPLAGTNTGELFF
TGTGCCAGCAGCTTCCCCCTAGCGGGGACGAACACCGGGGAGCTGTTTTTT
>TRBJ1-2|TRBV30|.|TRBD1
CAWRDQGAHYSDYGYTF
TGTGCCTGGAGGGATCAGGGGGCGCATTATAGTGACTATGGCTACACCTTC
>TRBJ2-7|TRBV29-1|.|.
CSVEDQGYEQYF
TGCAGCGTTGAAGATCAAGGGTACGAGCAGTACTTC
>TRBJ2-5|TRBV4-1|.|.
CASSQGGGGNQYF
TGCGCCAGCAGCCAAGGAGGCGGCGGAAACCAGTACTTC
>TRBJ2-3|TRBV4-3|.|.
CASSPSPTGTSTDTQYF
TGCGCCAGCAGTCCTTCTCCGACAGGGACTAGCACAGATACGCAGTATTTT
>TRBJ2-7|TRBV5-4|.|TRBD2
CASSSPTSGGPPYEQYF
TGTGCCAGCAGCTCCCCGACTAGCGGGGGGCCCCCCTACGAGCAGTACTTC
>TRBJ2-3|TRBV25-1|.|TRBD1
CASTTGDAQYF
TGTGCCAGCACCACAGGGGACGCGCAGTATTTT
>TRBJ1-2|TRBV5-6|.|TRBD1
CASSGVTGVYGYTF
TGTGCCAGCAGCGGAGTCACAGGGGTCTATGGCTACACCTTC
>TRBJ2-3|TRBV21-1|once|.
CASSKETGSTDTQYF
TGTGCCAGCAGCAAAGAGACAGGGAGCACAGATACGCAGTATTTT
>TRBJ2-7|TRBV28|.|.
CASSARGWNEQYF
TGTGCCAGCTCGGCTAGGGGGTGGAACGAGCAGTACTTC
>TRBJ1-5|TRBV28|.|.
CASSLLQDTSNQPQHF
TGTGCCAGCAGTTTACTCCAAGACACTAGCAATCAGCCCCAGCATTTT
>TRBJ2-1|TRBV4-1|.|.
CASSQGGFNEQFF
TGCGCCAGCAGCCAAGGCGGGTTCAATGAGCAGTTCTTC
>TRBJ1-2|TRBV11-2|.|.
CASNIQGGLGYTF
TGTGCCAGCAATATACAGGGAGGACTTGGCTACACCTTC
>TRBJ2-7|TRBV7-6|.|.
CASSLARGPSYEQYF
TGTGCCAGCAGCTTAGCACGAGGTCCCTCCTACGAGCAGTACTTC
>TRBJ2-2|TRBV6-1|.|.
CASRGEFTGELFF
TGTGCCAGCAGAGGGGAGTTCACCGGGGAGCTGTTTTTT
>TRBJ2-3|TRBV4-1|.|.
CASSQVFPLTSTDTQYF
TGCGCCAGCAGCCAAGTTTTTCCTCTCACTAGCACAGATACGCAGTATTTT
>TRBJ1-1|TRBV7-9|.|.
CASSADTNTEAFF
TGTGCCAGCAGCGCAGACACGAACACTGAAGCTTTCTTT
>TRBJ2-1|TRBV6-5|.|TRBD2
CASSSGRGDHNEQFF
TGTGCCAGCAGCTCAGGGCGGGGGGACCACAATGAGCAGTTCTTC
>TRBJ1-6|TRBV4-1|.|.
CASSQWEGLRMDNSPLHF
TGCGCCAGCAGCCAATGGGAAGGTTTAAGAATGGATAATTCACCCCTCCACTTT
>TRBJ2-1|TRBV28|.|TRBD2
CASSLPGLAEIEQFF
TGTGCCAGCAGTCTCCCGGGACTAGCGGAGATTGAGCAGTTCTTC
>TRBJ2-7|TRBV27|.|.
CASSWGRGSSYEQYF
TGTGCCAGCAGTTGGGGGCGGGGGAGCTCCTACGAGCAGTACTTC
>TRBJ1-2|TRBV6-5|.|TRBD1
CASSLAGGGYTF
TGTGCCAGCAGTTTGGCAGGGGGTGGCTACACCTTC
>TRBJ2-1|TRBV7-9|once|.
CASNGQSSYNEQFF
TGTGCCAGCAACGGACAGAGCTCCTACAATGAGCAGTTCTTC
>TRBJ2-2|TRBV4-3|once|.
CASSQVDTGELFF
TGCGCCAGCAGCCAAGTAGACACCGGGGAGCTGTTTTTT
>TRBJ2-2|TRBV4-1|once|.
CASSHAGGTGELFF
TGCGCCAGCAGCCACGCAGGGGGGACCGGGGAGCTGTTTTTT
>TRBJ2-7|TRBV6-5|.|.
CASSYSERVWEQYF
TGTGCCAGCAGTTACTCGGAGCGCGTCTGGGAGCAGTACTTC
>TRBJ2-7|TRBV11-2|.|.
CASSEGVGGNYEQYF
TGTGCCAGCAGTGAGGGGGTTGGGGGAAACTACGAGCAGTACTTC
>TRBJ2-3|TRBV27|.|TRBD2
CASSSTAGLSTDTQYF
TGTGCCAGCAGTTCAACAGCGGGACTTAGCACAGATACGCAGTATTTT
>TRBJ2-7|TRBV5-1|once|TRBD2
CASSFPRREGKPYEQYF
TGCGCCAGCAGCTTCCCCCGGCGGGAGGGTAAACCCTACGAGCAGTACTTC
>TRBJ2-7|TRBV15|.|TRBD2
CATSRDRTSGYEQYF
TGTGCCACCAGCAGAGATCGTACTAGCGGATACGAGCAGTACTTC
>TRBJ2-3|TRBV4-3|.|TRBD2
CASSQEPAGGRDTQYF
TGCGCCAGCAGCCAAGAACCAGCGGGAGGCCGCGATACGCAGTATTTT
>TRBJ2-3|TRBV19|.|TRBD1
CASSTYLITGGSADTQYF
TGTGCCAGTAGTACCTACCTAATAACAGGGGGCTCGGCAGATACGCAGTATTTT
>TRBJ2-7|TRBV7-8|.|TRBD1
CASSSGTGDPNEQYF
TGTGCCAGCAGCTCAGGGACAGGGGACCCGAACGAGCAGTACTTC
>TRBJ2-3|TRBV5-8|.|TRBD2
CASSLGGLNTDTQYF
TGTGCCAGCAGCTTGGGGGGACTAAACACAGATACGCAGTATTTT
>TRBJ2-7|TRBV7-9|.|TRBD2
CASSLSGLANEQYF
TGTGCCAGCAGCTTATCGGGACTAGCTAACGAGCAGTACTTC
>TRBJ2-3|TRBV28|.|TRBD1
CASSRRDRGSDTQYF
TGTGCCAGCAGTCGTAGAGACAGGGGGTCGGATACGCAGTATTTT
>TRBJ2-3|TRBV7-9|.|.
CASSLVRSDTQYF
TGTGCCAGCAGCTTAGTGCGTTCAGATACGCAGTATTTT
>TRBJ2-7|TRBV5-6|once|.
CASSWTTGAYEQYF
TGTGCCAGCAGCTGGACTACCGGGGCCTACGAGCAGTACTTC
>TRBJ2-3|TRBV27|.|.
CASRLIGPVTDTQYF
TGTGCCAGCCGTCTCATTGGTCCGGTGACAGATACGCAGTATTTT
>TRBJ2-7|TRBV6-1|.|.
CASMEDREQYF
TGTGCCAGCATGGAGGACAGAGAGCAGTACTTC